These T cell receptor beta chains were read from a single sample in a study of T-cell memory formation after mild COVID-19. TCRdb reanalysed the 5' RACE reads using MiXCR and keeps one entry per CDR3 protein. The table has 470,000 or so distinct CDR3 sequences, over 15% seen once. The sample taken for sequencing was PBMCs or a T cell subset sorted from them (not recorded which). All receptors derive from a young man who had mild COVID-19 (a few samples of this study predate the infection). Cell type and time point are not known. Each CDR3 is given with its conserved first and last residue. D genes are given only for firm matches. Where a row states a size, it is once, few, many or the class of an expanded clone; other rows omit it.

V	size	J	D	CDR3	DNA
TRBV20-1	NA	TRBJ2-5	NA	CSGVAAETQYF	TGCAGTGGCGTGGCGGCGGAGACCCAGTACTTC
TRBV29-1	few	TRBJ1-3	NA	CSFSWGSGNTIYF	TGCAGCTTCAGCTGGGGCTCTGGAAACACCATATATTTT
TRBV12-3/TRBV12-4	few	TRBJ2-1	NA	CASSVGFPRFF	TGTGCCAGCAGTGTAGGATTCCCGCGGTTCTTC
TRBV20-1	NA	TRBJ2-5	NA	CSAGVGEETQYF	TGCAGTGCCGGGGTAGGAGAAGAGACCCAGTACTTC
TRBV5-1	NA	TRBJ1-2	NA	CASSNQGVTNYGYTF	TGCGCCAGCAGCAACCAAGGGGTGACTAACTATGGCTACACCTTC
TRBV5-6	NA	TRBJ2-3	NA	CDSSSRGSGGRVTDTQYF	TGTGACAGCAGCTCCAGGGGTTCGGGGGGCCGTGTCACAGATACGCAGTATTTT
TRBV6-1	few	TRBJ2-1	NA	CASSEGPGANHEQFF	TGTGCCAGCAGTGAGGGGCCGGGGGCCAACCATGAGCAGTTCTTC
TRBV20-1	few	TRBJ2-3	NA	CSAILGGLTDTQYF	TGCAGTGCTATACTCGGGGGCCTCACAGATACGCAGTATTTT
TRBV7-9	NA	TRBJ2-5	NA	CASSLYGGVQETQYF	TGTGCCAGCAGCTTATACGGGGGCGTCCAAGAGACCCAGTACTTC
TRBV7-9	few	TRBJ1-3	NA	CASSFGVSGNTIYF	TGTGCCAGCAGCTTCGGCGTCTCTGGAAACACCATATATTTT
TRBV7-2	NA	TRBJ1-5	TRBD1	CASSLEQGREQPQHF	TGTGCCAGCAGCTTAGAACAGGGGCGGGAGCAGCCCCAGCATTTT
TRBV9	NA	TRBJ1-1	NA	CASSVGGGVNTEAFF	TGTGCCAGCAGCGTAGGGGGAGGGGTGAACACTGAAGCTTTCTTT
TRBV7-2	NA	TRBJ1-2	NA	CAEPRGTGGYTF	TGTGCCGAACCGCGGGGCACAGGAGGCTACACCTTC
TRBV20-1	many	TRBJ1-5	NA	CSARYGAQPQHF	TGCAGTGCTAGATATGGGGCCCAGCCCCAGCATTTT
TRBV6-5	NA	TRBJ1-2	TRBD1	CASSYSGTGEWGYTF	TGTGCCAGCAGTTACTCAGGGACAGGGGAATGGGGCTACACCTTC
TRBV3-1	once	TRBJ2-3	NA	CASSRGQNTDTQYF	TGTGCCAGCAGCCGAGGACAGAACACAGATACGCAGTATTTT
TRBV5-1	many	TRBJ1-2	NA	CASSSPDGLKYGYTF	TGCGCCAGCAGCTCACCGGACGGGTTAAAGTATGGCTACACCTTC
TRBV3-1	NA	TRBJ2-1	NA	CASSHRGSSYNEQFF	TGTGCCAGCAGCCACCGGGGCAGCTCCTACAATGAGCAGTTCTTC
TRBV7-6	NA	TRBJ2-5	NA	CASSLQRETQYF	TGTGCCAGCAGCCTCCAAAGGGAGACCCAGTACTTC
TRBV5-5	few	TRBJ2-3	TRBD1	CASSIGQGGDTDTQYF	TGTGCCAGCAGCATCGGACAGGGAGGAGACACAGATACGCAGTATTTT
TRBV6-5	NA	TRBJ1-1	NA	CASSYSTGMNTEAFF	TGTGCCAGCAGTTACTCGACAGGCATGAACACTGAAGCTTTCTTT
TRBV10-3	NA	TRBJ1-2	TRBD1	CAIGDRDGGYTF	TGTGCCATCGGGGACAGGGACGGTGGCTACACCTTC
TRBV5-1	NA	TRBJ2-3	TRBD1	CASSLGQGVSTDTQYF	TGCGCCAGCAGCTTGGGGCAGGGGGTTTCGACAGATACGCAGTATTTT
TRBV4-2	NA	TRBJ2-5	TRBD1	CASSQDRWGKTQYF	TGTGCCAGCAGCCAGGACAGGTGGGGGAAGACCCAGTACTTC
TRBV12-3/TRBV12-4	NA	TRBJ2-1	TRBD2	CASQLERTSFYNEQFF	TGTGCCAGTCAGCTTGAGAGGACTAGTTTCTACAATGAGCAGTTCTTC
TRBV6-5	NA	TRBJ1-1	TRBD1	CASWTGDEAFF	TGTGCCAGCTGGACAGGGGATGAAGCTTTCTTT
TRBV19	few	TRBJ2-7	NA	CASSVQGWGLEQYF	TGTGCCAGTAGTGTGCAGGGATGGGGGCTCGAGCAGTACTTC